This T cell receptor (beta chain) was recorded in a study of T cells in women clearing cervical HPV infection (dated by TCRdb to the late 2010s). Study-level background: The cases were 25 women with histologically confirmed HPV16-related CIN3 or worse, and 2 of these cases were invasive cancers. The 20 to 25 controls were women who cleared a single incident HPV16 infection within 12 months without developing precancer or cancer. Blood from cases was collected at the visit where the lesion was first found, while blood from controls was collected once the infection could no longer be detected. For cases, a median interval of about 150 days, with an interquartile range of about 90 to 200 days, was observed between lesion detection and blood sampling. HLA typing was available for only a few women, so HLA type could not be excluded as a confounder. The exploratory proof-of-principle case-control study was nested within the Guanacaste HPV Natural History Study in Costa Rica and compared TCR repertoires across cervical HPV16 outcomes. Cases were matched to controls by age within five years and by the year the sample was collected. Cases had a median age of almost 35 years compared with just over 37 for controls, and baseline characteristics showed no significant differences between the groups. The parent cohort enrolled 10,049 women aged 18 or older in Guanacaste, Costa Rica, during about 1993 to 1994 and followed them for less than 8 years. As quality controls, five blinded duplicates were added to each group, bringing the total to about 60 samples made up of about 50 participants and about ten replicates. What the study reported, not specific to this receptor: By combining richness with V gene abundances, random forest classifiers separated cases from controls with an estimated AUC of about 0.82. Across sequencing depths, CIN3+ cases showed significantly higher TCR repertoire richness than controls, but evenness did not differ between the groups. Because T-cell numbers per sample were unknown, differences in richness could reflect varying T-cell content rather than repertoire biology. Whether associations preceded infection or resulted from infection could not be shown with the cross-sectional design, and effector/memory subsets and HPV-specific T cells were not isolated. Lower TRBV6-7 relative abundance was observed in cases than in controls (about 0.099% versus 0.17%; Bonferroni P = 0.0008).

Every participant had a single incident cervical HPV16 infection, and prevalent HPV16 infections were excluded. Cervical HPV DNA was detected by MY09/MY11 PCR and genotyped by dot-blot hybridization. Around 15 mL of heparinized blood were centrifuged, and the buffy coat was aliquoted, frozen at -30°C, then stored at -80°C. Genomic DNA was extracted from buffy coat specimens using QIAGEN kits. As to this clone: The antigen this receptor binds is unknown. The observed sequence ends 3 residues before the CDR3 terminus, with the missing tail filled in from the germline J gene.

CDR1 and CDR2 are read off the germline V gene as SGHVS and FNYEAQ. Trimming removed 2 bases from V and 4 bases from J; the gene matches leave 5 bases unexplained. From the cysteine through the phenylalanine, the CDR3 covers 14 amino acids. The DNA covers only part of the CDR3, 33 bases in frame from base 1. The immunoSEQ assay used multiplex PCR to amplify TCR beta CDR3 regions from an average of roughly 1.2 ug of genomic DNA per sample. The assay corrected primer bias using a complete synthetic TCR repertoire to establish an amplification baseline. Amplicons were sequenced on the Illumina platform. As for how the authors treated the data: Sequences were error-corrected by clustering with frequency ratios and a modified nearest-neighbor algorithm, then analyzed in the immunoSEQ Analyzer with IMGT gene definitions. TCR richness and evenness were averaged over 20 rarefaction repeats at each rarefaction depth, excluding samples with fewer sequences than the depth. Wilcoxon rank sum tests with FDR correction were used to compare V, D and J gene relative abundances between the groups. An intraclass correlation of 95% to 97% for TCR richness and an average of roughly 76% across over 65 gene segments were obtained from the blinded duplicates. Drawn from immuneACCESS, this table holds only the in-frame rearrangements with V and J called that TCRdb kept. Clones are partly lost; checked studies trace under half to an unresolved V gene and leave the rest unexplained. That table gives V, J and clone size, and the DNA gave D and trimming. The sample has some 41,000 clones on record. Together, the top ten hold around 5.8% of the sample.

The source of this sequence is a woman between 18 and 69 years old with a cervical HPV16 infection that either progressed to CIN3+ or cleared (not recorded which). Input material: blood buffy coat. This sequence uses TRBV7-6 and TRBJ2-7, with 7 central nucleotides matching TRBD1. CDR3 DNA (partial): TGTGCCAGCAGCTTAACCTCACAGGGGTACGAG. Its coded protein is CASSLTSQGYE. The entire CDR3 protein is CASSLTSQGYEQYF.